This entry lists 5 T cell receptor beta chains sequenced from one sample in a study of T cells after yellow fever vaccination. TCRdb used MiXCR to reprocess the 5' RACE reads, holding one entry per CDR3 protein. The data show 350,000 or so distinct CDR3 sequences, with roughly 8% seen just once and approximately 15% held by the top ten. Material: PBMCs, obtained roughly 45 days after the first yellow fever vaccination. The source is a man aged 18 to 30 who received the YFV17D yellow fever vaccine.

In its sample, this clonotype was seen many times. The CDR3 region is CASSQGLGGGLNEQFF. CDR3 DNA: TGCGCCAGCAGCCAAGGCTTGGGCGGGGGTCTCAATGAGCAGTTCTTC. J is TRBJ2-1 and V is TRBV4-1; 7 positions match TRBD2. This CDR3 comprises 16 residues. Looked up from germline, CDR1 is MGHRA and CDR2 is YSYEKL. V lost 1 base and J lost 6; bases outside the gene matches: 9.

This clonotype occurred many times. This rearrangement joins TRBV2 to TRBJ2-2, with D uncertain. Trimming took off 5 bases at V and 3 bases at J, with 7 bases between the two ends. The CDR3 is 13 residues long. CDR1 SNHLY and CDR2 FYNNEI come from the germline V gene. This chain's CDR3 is CASSLDYTGELFF. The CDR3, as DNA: TGTGCCAGCAGTCTTGATTACACCGGGGAGCTGTTTTTT.

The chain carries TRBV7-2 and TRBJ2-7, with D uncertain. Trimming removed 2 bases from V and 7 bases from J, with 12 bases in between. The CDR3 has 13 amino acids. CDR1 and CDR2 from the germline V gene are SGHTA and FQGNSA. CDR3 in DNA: TGTGCCAGCAGCTTAAGGACCCTAGGGGAGCAGTACGTC. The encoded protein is CASSLRTLGEQYV.

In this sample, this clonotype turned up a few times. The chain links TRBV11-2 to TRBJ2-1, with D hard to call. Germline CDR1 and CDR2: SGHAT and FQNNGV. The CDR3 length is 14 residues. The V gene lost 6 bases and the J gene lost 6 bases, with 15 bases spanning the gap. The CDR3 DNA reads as TGTGCCAGCAGAAACGACCCGCTGGTCAATGAGCAGTTCTTC. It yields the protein CASRNDPLVNEQFF.

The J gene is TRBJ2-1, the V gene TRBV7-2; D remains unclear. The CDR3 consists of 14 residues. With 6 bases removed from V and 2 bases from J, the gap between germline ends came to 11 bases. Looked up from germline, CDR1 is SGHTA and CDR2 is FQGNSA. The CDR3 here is CASSVWAAYNEQFF. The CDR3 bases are TGTGCCAGCAGTGTGTGGGCGGCCTACAATGAGCAGTTCTTC.